This T cell receptor (beta chain) comes out of a study of blood T cell repertoires in COVID-19. Background on the study: Collection of acute and convalescent COVID-19 samples took place in the United States, Italy and Spain.

Trimming stripped 2 bases from V and 4 bases from J, with 8 bases between. The germline gives CDR1 MNHEY, CDR2 SVGAGI. The CDR3 extends over 14 amino acids. Produced via immunoSEQ multiplex PCR; TCRdb's table is partial and in-frame only. The sample holds about 300,000 clones, nearly 90% seen once. This TCR came from a woman aged 45-65 years who had been exposed to COVID-19. This sequence joins TRBV6-5 and TRBJ2-2; a possible D gene is TRBD2 (6 bases). The sample taken for sequencing was PBMCs or T cells enriched from blood (not recorded which). The CDR3 nucleotides read TGTGCCAGCAGTTACCTGCGGGGCACCGGGGAGCTGTTTTTT. Its translation: CASSYLRGTGELFF.